The 26 T cell receptor beta chains presented below share a single source sample, sequenced in a study of blood T cells in healthy people across ages. The authors ran a second PCR of roughly 6 to 12 cycles using a sample-barcoded 5' primer and a J-beta primer mix. TCRdb used MiXCR to reprocess the 5' RACE reads, holding one entry per CDR3 protein. The profile shows approximately 810,000 distinct CDR3 sequences, around 28% of them singletons. The source material was blood. The receptors shown here come from a woman aged 80 or over in good health.

The gene calls are TRBV12-3 or TRBV12-4 and TRBJ2-7, with D possibly called TRBD1 or TRBD2 (5 bases each). Trimming stripped 6 bases from V and 7 bases from J, with 22 bases between. This CDR3 is built from 15 residues. CDR3 nucleotides: TGTGCCAGCAGCATAGACAGCGGACCCTACAATGAGCAGTACTTC. The encoded protein is CASSIDSGPYNEQYF.

J is TRBJ2-1 and V is TRBV6-2 or TRBV6-3; D may be TRBD1 (5 bases). This CDR3 has 13 amino acids. Germline V CDR1 and CDR2: MNHEY, SVGEGT. V was cut by 7 bases and J by 7 bases, with 14 bases left in between. Written as DNA, the CDR3 is TGTGCCAGCACGGCCAGGGCCGGGAATGAGCAGTTCTTC. Encoded protein: CASTARAGNEQFF.

As concerns this clonotype: A much larger clone is a single base away; this may be a read error. The chain employs TRBV7-2 and TRBJ2-1; 8 positions agree with TRBD1. Germline values: CDR1 SGHTA, CDR2 FQGNSA. After removal of 7 bases from V and 4 bases from J, the junction contained 12 bases not matched to a gene. The CDR3 is 16 amino acids. CDR3 region: CASNSAGTGTYNEQFF. The CDR3 DNA follows: TGTGCCAGCAACTCCGCCGGGACAGGCACTTACAATGAGCAGTTCTTC.

Remarks on this clonotype: One end of the junction does not line up with germline, which may come from a read error. The CDR3 here is CGVGDRGRNEQFF. The DNA for the CDR3 is TGCGGCGTCGGTGACCGAGGGCGGAATGAGCAGTTCTTC. The rearrangement links TRBV29-1 to TRBJ2-1; perhaps TRBD2 as D (5 bases). The CDR3 runs to 13 residues. Germline assignment: CDR1 SQVTM and CDR2 ANQGSEA.

This clonotype came up many times. J is TRBJ1-2 and V is TRBV6-2 or TRBV6-3; unclear D gene. Trimming took 5 bases from V and 8 from J, leaving 9 bases between them. Germline loops: CDR1 MNHEY, CDR2 SVGEGT. The CDR3 totals 11 residues. DNA of the CDR3: TGTGCCAGCAGTCTTCAAAACGGCTACACCTTC. As protein: CASSLQNGYTF.

In the case of this clonotype: This sequence may be a read error, since a much larger clone differs from it by one base. J is TRBJ2-5 and V is TRBV18; D tentatively fits TRBD1 or TRBD2 (6 bases each). This CDR3 has 15 residues. Germline V gene sequence: CDR1 KGHSH, CDR2 LQKENI. CDR3 residues: CASLPLSGAQETQYF. The CDR3 DNA is TGTGCCAGCTTACCACTCTCGGGGGCTCAAGAGACCCAGTACTTC.

This clonotype was found many times. The V gene is TRBV14, the J gene TRBJ2-1; maybe TRBD1 (6 bases). V lost 4 bases, J lost 9 bases, and 10 bases lay in between. The germline V gene has CDR1 SGHDN and CDR2 FVKESK. The CDR3 has 12 amino acids. The CDR3 coding sequence is TGTGCCAGCAGCCCGCACAGGGCTGAGCAGTTCTTC. It codes for CASSPHRAEQFF.

Notes on this clonotype: Given a much more abundant clone one base away, this may be a read error. The rearrangement links TRBV20-1 to TRBJ2-7; possible D gene TRBD2, 6 bases. Near its end, the DNA agrees better with TRBJ2-5, so the J call may be wrong. Looked up from germline, CDR1 is DFQATT and CDR2 is SNEGSKA (reference sequence). The length of the CDR3 is 14 residues. The CDR3 region has the DNA TGCAGTGTCAGAAAAACCGAGGGACTGGGGACCCAGTACTTC. Residues: CSVRKTEGLGTQYF.

This chain links TRBV18 with TRBJ2-4; 7 bases agree with TRBD1. This CDR3 is built from 14 residues. Looked up from germline, CDR1 is KGHSH and CDR2 is LQKENI. V dropped 0 bases and J dropped 4; count of bases not matched to a gene: 0. The CDR3, as DNA: TGTGCCAGCTCACCACCGGACAGGAAAAACATTCAGTACTTC. As protein: CASSPPDRKNIQYF. Supplemented by reference TRBV18 and TRBJ2-4, the full variable domain reads NAGVMQNPRHLVRRRGQEARLRCSPMKGHSHVYWYRQLPEEGLKFMVYLQKENIIDESGMPKERFSAEFPKEGPSILRIQQVVRGDSAAYFCASSPPDRKNIQYFGAGTRLSVL.

For this clonotype: Sequence at one end of the junction differs from germline and may be a read error. The chain couples TRBV5-6 to TRBJ1-2; possible D gene TRBD1, 5 bases. Germline V gene sequence: CDR1 SGHDT, CDR2 YYEEEE. The CDR3 extends over 13 amino acids. The CDR3 nucleotides read TGTGCCAGCAGCCAGCCCGACAGTTATGGCTGCACCTTC. It encodes CASSQPDSYGCTF.

This clonotype was observed many times. The chain employs TRBV15 and TRBJ2-3; 9 bases fit TRBD1. CDR1 and CDR2 from the germline V gene are LNHNV and YYDKDF (reference sequence). The CDR3 sequence is 15 residues long. The V gene end was trimmed by 7 bases and the J gene end by 6 bases; junction bases not matched to a gene: 11. CDR3 in amino acids: CATNRGDRVDDTQYF. CDR3 DNA: TGTGCCACCAACAGGGGGGACAGGGTCGACGATACGCAGTATTTT.

This clonotype was detected ten times or more. The chain links TRBV10-3 to TRBJ2-3, with 8 bases identical to TRBD1. The CDR3 consists of 14 residues. Germline-derived CDR1 and CDR2 are ENHRY and SYGVKD. The V segment lost 4 bases and the J segment 5 bases; nucleotides outside the gene matches: 5. The DNA for the CDR3 is TGTGCCATCAGTGCAGGGGGCGCGATAGATACGCAGTATTTT. Its translation: CAISAGGAIDTQYF.

Details on this clonotype: A much larger clone differs from this one at a single base, so this may be a read error. The chain combines TRBV20-1 with TRBJ1-6; D might be TRBD1 (6 bases). The CDR3 runs 15 residues. Per the germline V gene, CDR1 is DFQATT and CDR2 is SNEGSKA (reference sequence). The CDR3 sequence: CSAGEGGPTNSPLHF. In DNA, the CDR3 is TGCAGTGCTGGAGAGGGGGGGCCCACCAATTCACCCCTCCACTTT.

A note on this clonotype: This is likely a read error, given that the CDR3 carries no conserved phenylalanine or tryptophan at its end. The chain couples TRBV6-2 or TRBV6-3 to TRBJ1-1; 8 nucleotides line up with TRBD1. V trimming: 8 bases; J trimming: 4 bases; junction bases outside the gene matches: 3. CDR3 length: 12 residues. In germline, CDR1 is MNHEY, CDR2 SVGEGT. CDR3 bases: TGTGCCAGCCGCAGGGGGCTCACTGAAGCTTTCTTG. It specifies CASRRGLTEAFL.

The chain carries TRBV5-6 and TRBJ1-4; possible D gene TRBD1, 5 bases. Trimming left V 1 base short and J 4 bases short, with 14 bases between. Germline assignment: CDR1 SGHDT and CDR2 YYEEEE. The CDR3 totals 16 residues. This CDR3 is CASSLRQGLFNEKLFF. In DNA form, the CDR3 reads TGTGCCAGCAGCTTGCGGCAGGGCCTCTTTAATGAAAAACTGTTTTTT. Full variable domain (remainder filled in from reference TRBV5-6 and TRBJ1-4): DAGVTQSPTHLIKTRGQQVTLRCSPKSGHDTVSWYQQALGQGPQFIFQYYEEEERQRGNFPDRFSGHQFPNYSSELNVNALLLGDSALYLCASSLRQGLFNEKLFFGSGTQLSVL.

The rearrangement links TRBV6-2 or TRBV6-3 to TRBJ1-2; D is perhaps TRBD1 (6 bases). V was pared by 5 bases and J by 3 bases, with 16 bases between. The CDR3 loop spans 15 amino acids. The V gene's germline CDR1 is MNHEY and CDR2 SVGEGT. The CDR3 sequence is CASSPRGGAHYGYTF. The CDR3, as DNA: TGTGCCAGCAGTCCCAGGGGAGGGGCTCACTATGGCTACACCTTC.

This clonotype has a count of ten or more. It may be a read error: a sequence one base away is much more abundant. The rearrangement joins TRBV12-3 or TRBV12-4 to TRBJ1-1, with TRBD1 as a possible D gene (6 bases). CDR3 size: 14 residues. V gave up 5 bases and J gave up 4 bases, with 14 bases separating them. CDR3 DNA sequence: TGTGCCAGCAGTCCTCAGGGGAGGAGCACTGAAGCTTTCTTT. It is translated as CASSPQGRSTEAFF.

The chain uses TRBV20-1 and TRBJ2-3; TRBD1 or TRBD2 may be the D gene (5 bases each). Trimming left V 0 bases short and J 0 bases short, with 16 bases between. The CDR3 is made up of 17 amino acids. Germline CDR1 DFQATT, CDR2 SNEGSKA (reference sequence). The CDR3 loop reads CSARDGGSVTSTDTQYF. The CDR3, as DNA: TGCAGTGCTAGAGATGGGGGTAGCGTTACTAGCACAGATACGCAGTATTTT.

About this clonotype: The conserved phenylalanine or tryptophan is not found at the CDR3 terminus, so this likely reflects a read error. No DNA is shown, since the ends of the CDR3 on it are uncertain; the CDR3 is the one TCRdb lists. This chain connects TRBV29-1 to TRBJ2-1; no check of the table's D call, TRBD1, against the DNA was made. Germline values: CDR1 SQVTM, CDR2 ANQGSEA. With termini counted, the CDR3 has 15 amino acids. The CDR3 here is CSVGLAQGDGCTFGS.

There are many counts of this clonotype. This chain connects TRBV3-1 to TRBJ2-1; D is perhaps TRBD1 or TRBD2 (5 bases each). V gave up 3 bases and J gave up 9 bases, with 18 bases separating them. CDR3 length: 15 amino acids. The germline V gene has CDR1 LGHDT and CDR2 YNNKEL (reference sequence). Here the CDR3 reads CASSQSGSPRVEQFF. DNA for the CDR3: TGTGCCAGCAGCCAGTCAGGGTCCCCGAGGGTTGAGCAGTTCTTC.

This clonotype came up many times. The V and J genes are TRBV5-1 and TRBJ2-3; D could derive from TRBD1 or TRBD2 (6 bases each). Per germline, CDR1 SGHRS and CDR2 YFSETQ. V lost 4 bases, J lost 2 bases, and 17 bases lay in between. This CDR3 spans 16 amino acids. The DNA for the CDR3 is TGCGCCAGCAGCGGTTTGGAGGGGGAATTCACAGATACGCAGTATTTT. This gives the protein CASSGLEGEFTDTQYF.

The chain is built from TRBV6-5 and TRBJ1-1; the D gene is possibly TRBD1 (5 bases). V was shortened by 0 bases and J by 1 base, with 18 bases between the two germline ends. CDR3 length: 18 amino acids. Germline CDR1 and CDR2: MNHEY and SVGAGI. Written as DNA, the CDR3 is TGTGCCAGCAGTTACTCCTGGAGGGGTTTGGGAGGGAACACTGAAGCTTTCTTT. Its translation: CASSYSWRGLGGNTEAFF.

This clonotype was seen more than once but under ten times. The J gene is TRBJ1-6, the V gene TRBV12-3 or TRBV12-4; D ambiguous. With 2 bases removed from V and 11 bases from J, the gap between germline ends came to 10 bases. The CDR3 has 13 amino acids. CDR3 nucleotide sequence: TGTGCCAGCAGTTTATATGATAGGGCACCCCTCCACTTT. Its translation: CASSLYDRAPLHF.

Worth noting for this clonotype: Just one base apart from a much larger clone, this may be a read error. The CDR3 DNA reads as TGTGCCATCAGCAGAGATGGTGTTCGGGGGAGAGATCAGCCCCAGCATTTT. Translation: CAISRDGVRGRDQPQHF. This chain joins TRBV15 and TRBJ1-5, with a possible D match to TRBD1 (5 bases). The CDR3 spans 17 residues. Germline V gives CDR1 LNHNV, CDR2 YYDKDF (reference sequence).

This clonotype was counted many times. The chain joins TRBV7-9 to TRBJ2-3; the D gene could be TRBD1 or TRBD2 (5 bases each). V was pared by 3 bases and J by 2 bases, with 9 bases between. CDR3 length: 14 amino acids. CDR1 and CDR2 (germline): SEHNR, FQNEAQ (reference sequence). CDR3 region: CASSLRGYTDTQYF. Written as DNA, the CDR3 is TGTGCCAGCAGCTTGAGGGGATACACAGATACGCAGTATTTT.

The V and J genes are TRBV5-6 and TRBJ1-5; the match to TRBD1 covers 9 bases. Trimming removed 7 bases from V and 4 bases from J; junction bases left unmatched: 9. The length of the CDR3 is 15 residues. Per germline, CDR1 SGHDT and CDR2 YYEEEE. The CDR3 nucleotides read TGTGCCAGCGGAAGAGGGACAGGGTTAAATCAGCCCCAGCATTTT. Protein product: CASGRGTGLNQPQHF.